This TCR beta chain emerged from a study of cytomegalovirus exposure and HLA in healthy donors. As concerns this clone: Its antigen is unknown.

TCRdb's table, derived via immunoSEQ multiplex PCR, lists solely in-frame clones and lacks some. The sample consists of tens of thousands of clones, more than 70% of them appearing once. The donors were part of the validation cohort of 120 subjects. That cohort was separate from the first cohort, which comprised 500 to 700 subjects. Findings and limits, study-wide: In vitro checks showed that a few CMV-associated chains really do target CMV antigens.

This CDR3 is 14 amino acids long. The V gene's germline CDR1 is LNHDA and CDR2 SQIVND (reference sequence). The V gene lost 6 bases and the J gene lost 5 bases, with 16 bases spanning the gap. This receptor was identified in a woman aged 18-35 years in good health and CMV-seropositive. V is TRBV19 and J is TRBJ1-2, with D uncertain. The specimen sequenced was PBMCs. The CDR3 reads CASSPSGFRYGYTF. The CDR3 DNA reads TGTGCCAGTAGCCCCTCCGGTTTTCGGTATGGCTACACCTTC.